This T cell receptor (beta chain) was found in a study of cytomegalovirus exposure and HLA in healthy donors. Study-wide background: An earlier analysis found 117 million unique TCR beta sequences from approximately 170 million T cells.

CDR1 is SGHVS and CDR2 is FQNEAQ in the germline V gene. Trimming at V came to 8 bases and at J to 6 bases, leaving 10 bases not matched to a gene. The CDR3 runs to 14 residues. Regarding the study as a whole: Most likely, a cluster of highly shared sequence variants arose as a sequencing artifact. Confirmation in vitro established that a few CMV-associated chains were specific for CMV antigens. Several of the most significant clusters appeared linked to common viral pathogens, based on a later analysis.

The PCR was carried out with 60 Vbeta primers and 13 Jbeta primers. The assay was immunoSEQ multiplex PCR, and TCRdb's table has in-frame clones only and misses some. The data hold roughly 110,000 clones, with 74% observed a single time. Comment on this clone: No antigen is known for it.

The source of this sequence is a human donor in good health. V and J are TRBV7-8 and TRBJ1-2; 9 nucleotides agree with TRBD1. The sequencing input was PBMCs. CDR3 loop: CASSSTGQGDGYTF. CDR3 nucleotide sequence: TGTGCCAGCTCCTCCACGGGACAGGGAGATGGCTACACCTTC.